The T cell receptor beta chain described here comes from a study of T-cell reconstitution after alpha-beta-depleted transplantation in children. Trimming pared 1 base from V and 2 bases from J, leaving 6 bases between. The germline CDR1 and CDR2 sequences are SEHNR and FQNEAQ (reference sequence). This CDR3 region has 14 residues. The TCRbeta library was prepared with unique molecular identifiers. TCRdb called the PCR reads again in MiXCR, with one record for every CDR3 protein. Counted here are some 500,000 distinct CDR3 sequences, approximately 20% occurring once; the ten biggest clones make up 2.5% to 3.5%.

The receptor was derived from a human donor who donated a stem cell graft to a child with acute lymphoblastic leukemia. The rearrangement uses TRBV7-9 and TRBJ1-3; no definite D call. Sequencing was performed on PBMCs from the stem cell graft donor, taken from the stem cell graft. Written as DNA, the CDR3 is TGTGCCAGCAGCTTAGTGAATACTGGAAACACCATATATTTT. Protein sequence: CASSLVNTGNTIYF.